This TCR beta chain was retrieved from a study of T cell repertoires in cytomegalovirus infection. MiXCR, run by TCRdb on the reads, gives a single entry per CDR3 protein. The sample records 650,000 to 900,000 distinct CDR3 sequences, roughly 29% being singletons. Points on this clonotype: Its antigen is currently unknown.

General study points: In two of eight donors, the top clonotype was HLA-C-restricted CMV-specific.

The source is a human donor in good health (CMV status not recorded). Some clones in this sample may be carry-over from other donors' samples. The starting material was cultured CD8+ T cells from PBMCs, obtained from culture after CMV antigen stimulation.

The CDR3 sequence: CASSTRDRGLTDTQYF. DNA for the CDR3: TGTGCCAGCAGCACCCGGGACAGGGGGCTCACAGATACGCAGTATTTT. The chain couples TRBV27 to TRBJ2-3; 12 positions agree with TRBD1. Germline V gene sequence: CDR1 MNHEY, CDR2 SMNVEV (reference sequence). Trimming took 6 bases from V and 2 from J; bases not matched to a gene: 6. The CDR3 totals 16 residues.